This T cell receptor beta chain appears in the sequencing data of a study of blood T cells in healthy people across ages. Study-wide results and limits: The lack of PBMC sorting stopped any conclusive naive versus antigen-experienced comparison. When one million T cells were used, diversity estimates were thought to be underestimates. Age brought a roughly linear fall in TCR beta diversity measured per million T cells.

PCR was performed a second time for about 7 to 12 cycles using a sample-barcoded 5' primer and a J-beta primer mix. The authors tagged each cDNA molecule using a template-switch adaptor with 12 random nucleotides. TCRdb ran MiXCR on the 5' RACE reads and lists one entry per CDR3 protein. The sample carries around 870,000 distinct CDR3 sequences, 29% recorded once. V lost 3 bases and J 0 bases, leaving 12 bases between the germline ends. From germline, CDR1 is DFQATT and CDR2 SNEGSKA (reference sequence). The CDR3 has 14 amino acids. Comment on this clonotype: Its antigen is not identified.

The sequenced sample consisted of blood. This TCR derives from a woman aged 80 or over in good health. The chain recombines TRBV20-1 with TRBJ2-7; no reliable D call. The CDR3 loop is CSASWTPHSYEQYF. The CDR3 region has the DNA TGCAGTGCTAGCTGGACGCCACACTCCTACGAGCAGTACTTC.